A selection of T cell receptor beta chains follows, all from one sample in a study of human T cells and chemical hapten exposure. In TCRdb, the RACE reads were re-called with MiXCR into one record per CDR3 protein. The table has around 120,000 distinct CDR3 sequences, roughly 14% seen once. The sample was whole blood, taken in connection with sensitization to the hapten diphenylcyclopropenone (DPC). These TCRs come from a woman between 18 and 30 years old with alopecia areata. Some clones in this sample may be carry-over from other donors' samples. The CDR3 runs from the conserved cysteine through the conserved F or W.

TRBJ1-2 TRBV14 CASSRNLGDGYTF
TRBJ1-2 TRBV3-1 CASSLGQTNGYTF
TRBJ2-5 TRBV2 CASSESGGSQETQYF
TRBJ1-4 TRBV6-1 CASSESSGQGNEKLFF
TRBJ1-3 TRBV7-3 CASIFDPGRHTIYF
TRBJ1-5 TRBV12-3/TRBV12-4 CASSGQINQPQHF
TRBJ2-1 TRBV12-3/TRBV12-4 CASSPSGGDNEQFF
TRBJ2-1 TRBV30 CAWSVPPRNEQFF
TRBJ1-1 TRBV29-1 CSVGAGKVEAFF
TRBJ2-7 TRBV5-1 CASSEDWTCEQYF
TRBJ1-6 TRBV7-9 CASSSRDRGQTLHF
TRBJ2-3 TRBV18 CASSPTGQGTTDTQYF
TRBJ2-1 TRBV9 CASSPEGTGGMYEQFF
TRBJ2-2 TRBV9 CASSVTAGGPSGRELFF
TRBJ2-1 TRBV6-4 CASRRTSGGDEQFF
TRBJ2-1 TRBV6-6 CAAWGGPNNEQFF
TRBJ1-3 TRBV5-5 CASSRNRPGVGNTIYF
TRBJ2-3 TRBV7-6 CASSLARREGQYF
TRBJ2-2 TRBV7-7 CASSLGGDRVVGELFF
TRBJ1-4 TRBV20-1 CSALGPNEKLFF
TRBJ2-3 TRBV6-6 CASSDIKGLAGAIDTQYF
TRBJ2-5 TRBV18 CASSLGLQETQYF
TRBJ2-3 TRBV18 CASSPQAVSTDTQYF
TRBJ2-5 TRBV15 CATSRGRQLQETQYF
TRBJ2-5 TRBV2 CASSEEGQGQETQYF
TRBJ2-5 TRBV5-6 CASSLAGDHTETQYF
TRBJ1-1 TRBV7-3 CASSLTMGTEAFF
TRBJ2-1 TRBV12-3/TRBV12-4 CASSLRLAGELFF
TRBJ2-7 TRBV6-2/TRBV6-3 CASSPNAGTGFYEQYF